Listed here are 9 T cell receptor beta chains from one sample, sequenced in a study of CD8+ T cells in alopecia areata. Once RNA had been extracted, it was reverse transcribed into cDNA to act as the sequencing template. Some clones are missing from TCRdb's copy, which holds only in-frame ones; the method was immunoSEQ multiplex PCR. The sample yields 50,000 to 70,000 clones, about 44% seen once. Material: NKG2D-low CD8+ T cells sorted from blood. The receptors come from a human donor with alopecia areata.

The table lists this clone with a few counts. The chain combines TRBV27 with TRBJ1-1; D is uncertain. The CDR3 totals 14 residues. V shed 3 bases and J shed 3 bases, with 11 bases lying between them. Germline V CDR1 and CDR2: MNHEY, SMNVEV (reference sequence). The CDR3 DNA sequence: TGTGCCAGCAGTTTCAGGTCGGGGTACACTGAAGCTTTCTTT. Its protein product is CASSFRSGYTEAFF.

This clone was found a few times. The V call is TRBV29-1, the J call TRBJ2-7; the D gene could be TRBD1 or TRBD2 (6 bases each). V dropped 6 bases and J dropped 7 bases, with 13 bases sitting between them. Looked up from germline, CDR1 is SQVTM and CDR2 is ANQGSEA. There are 11 residues in the CDR3. Here the CDR3 DNA reads TGCAGCGTCGGATTAGGGGGGGAGCAGTACTTC. It is translated as CSVGLGGEQYF.

The V call is TRBV2, the J call TRBJ1-2; D is perhaps TRBD1 (5 bases). This CDR3 is built from 12 residues. Germline CDR1 is SNHLY and CDR2 is FYNNEI. The V end lost 8 bases, the J end lost 0 bases, and 7 bases lay between the germline ends. As DNA, the CDR3 is TGTGCCAGCCCAGGGCCTAACTATGGCTACACCTTC. Amino acid sequence: CASPGPNYGYTF. The variable domain in full, with the rest retrieved from reference TRBV2 and TRBJ1-2, is EPEVTQTPSHQVTQMGQEVILRCVPISNHLYFYWYRQILGQKVEFLVSFYNNEISEKSEIFDDQFSVERPDGSNFTLKIRSTKLEDSAMYFCASPGPNYGYTFGSGTRLTVV.

V and J are TRBV13 and TRBJ2-5; TRBD1 matches at 8 bases. J was trimmed by 2 bases and V by 6 bases; bases with no gene match: 2. The CDR3 length is 13 residues. Germline CDR1 is PRHDT and CDR2 is FYEKMQ (reference sequence). The CDR3 region has the DNA TGTGCCAGCAGGCACAGGGGGCAAGAGACCCAGTACTTC. Translated: CASRHRGQETQYF.

The V call is TRBV5-1, the J call TRBJ2-7; D remains unclear. Germline CDR1 reads SGHRS; CDR2 reads YFSETQ. The CDR3 loop spans 12 amino acids. Trimming shortened V by 0 bases and J by 12 bases, and 13 bases separated the two germline ends. The CDR3 nucleotides are TGCGCCAGCAGCTTGGACCAGATCGTTTGGTACTTC. It yields the protein CASSLDQIVWYF.

The chain is built from TRBV2 and TRBJ1-5; 7 nucleotides agree with TRBD1. Germline assignment: CDR1 SNHLY and CDR2 FYNNEI. The CDR3 totals 14 residues. Unmatched junction bases numbered 8, after V lost 7 bases and J lost 5 bases. This CDR3 is CASKTGGGDQPQHF. The DNA for the CDR3 is TGTGCCAGCAAGACCGGAGGGGGCGATCAGCCCCAGCATTTT.

The count of this clone is one. The CDR3 sequence is CAWSVLGPPNTGELFF. The CDR3 region has the DNA TGTGCCTGGAGTGTACTCGGGCCCCCAAACACCGGGGAGCTGTTTTTT. This chain uses TRBV30 with TRBJ2-2; D uncertain. Trimming stripped 0 bases from V and 2 bases from J, with 13 bases between. The CDR3 covers 16 residues. Per the germline V gene, CDR1 is GTSNPN and CDR2 is SVGIG (reference sequence).

The chain is built from TRBV6-5 and TRBJ2-3, with TRBD2 matching over 13 bases. Germline V gives CDR1 MNHEY, CDR2 SVGAGI. The CDR3 sequence is 13 residues long. The trim removed 10 bases at V and 7 bases at J, leaving 5 bases unmatched. This CDR3 reads CATWTSGGYTQYF. CDR3 nucleotides: TGTGCCACTTGGACTAGCGGGGGTTATACGCAGTATTTT.

This clone has only one observation. The chain employs TRBV9 and TRBJ2-6, with a tentative D call TRBD2 (6 bases). Germline CDR1 is SGDLS and CDR2 is YYNGEE. V lost 0 bases to trimming and J lost 0 bases, with 13 bases between them. CDR3 length: 18 amino acids. CDR3 residues: CASSVASGRGSGANVLTF. CDR3 bases: TGTGCCAGCAGCGTAGCGAGCGGGCGAGGCTCTGGGGCCAACGTCCTGACTTTC.